The rows below give T cell receptor beta chains drawn from one sample of a study of blood T cell repertoires in COVID-19. Repertoires were generated with immunoSEQ multiplex PCR, while TCRdb's copy carries only in-frame clones and drops some. The top ten clones hold about 1.9% of a sample with around 250,000 clones, 80% to 90% of them seen once. The sample comprised PBMCs or T cells enriched from blood (not recorded which). Source of these receptors: a woman between 50 and 59 years old who had recovered from COVID-19. The CDR3 runs from the conserved cysteine through the conserved F or W. D genes are given only for firm matches. Only part of the rows carry a size: once, few, many, or a class if the clone is expanded.

clone_size j_call v_call d_call cdr3_nt cdr3_aa
. TRBJ2-7 TRBV27 . TGTGCCAGCAGTTTATCATCCCCGGGAAGAAATCGGCAGCAGTACTTC CASSLSSPGRNRQQYF
. TRBJ1-4 TRBV6-5 . TGTGCCAGCAGCCCAGGCCTGGAAAAACTGTTTTTT CASSPGLEKLFF
. TRBJ2-1 TRBV7-2 TRBD2 TGTGCCAGCAGCCAAGGGAGCGGGAGTTACAATGAGCAGTTCTTC CASSQGSGSYNEQFF
. TRBJ1-5 TRBV5-1 . TGCGCCAGCAGCTGGGGAGGTGGGGCGGGGCAGCCCCAGCATTTT CASSWGGGAGQPQHF
. TRBJ1-2 TRBV19 . TGTGCCAGTAGTATCTCGGCAGGGATCTATGGCTACACCTTC CASSISAGIYGYTF
. TRBJ1-1 TRBV10-3 . TGTGCCATCAGTCCGGACAGAGACACTGAAGCTTTCTTT CAISPDRDTEAFF
few TRBJ2-7 TRBV7-9 . TGTGCCAGCACCCGGGTGGCCTACGAGCAGTACTTC CASTRVAYEQYF
. TRBJ2-7 TRBV29-1 . TGCAGCGTTGAAGATCGGGCGGGGTTCGGCGAGCAGTACTTC CSVEDRAGFGEQYF
. TRBJ2-3 TRBV29-1 TRBD2 TGCAGCGTTGAAGGACTAGCGGACTCTAGCACAGATACGCAGTATTTT CSVEGLADSSTDTQYF
. TRBJ1-4 TRBV7-2 . TGTGCCAGCAGCTTAACTGGAGGGTTTTTTAATGAAAAACTGTTTTTT CASSLTGGFFNEKLFF
. TRBJ2-1 TRBV18 . TGTGCCAGCTCACCTAGGGAGGGGGGTGAGCAGTTCTTC CASSPREGGEQFF
. TRBJ2-1 TRBV28 . TGTGCCAGCAGTTTTTACAGGAAGTACAATGAGCAGTTCTTC CASSFYRKYNEQFF
. TRBJ2-3 TRBV27 . TGTGCCAGCACAAGCGCGGGAGATACGCAGTATTTT CASTSAGDTQYF
. TRBJ2-4 TRBV2 . TGTGCCAGCAGATCCCGACCAGGCAACATTCAGTACTTC CASRSRPGNIQYF
. TRBJ2-3 TRBV20-1 TRBD2 TGCAGTGCTACTGATGCGGGAGTTAGAGATACGCAGTATTTT CSATDAGVRDTQYF
. TRBJ2-4 TRBV5-8 TRBD1 TGTGCCAGCAGCCCCGGGACAGGGGGAGCCAAAAACATTCAGTACTTC CASSPGTGGAKNIQYF
. TRBJ2-1 TRBV29-1 TRBD2 TGCAGCGCTGGACTAGCGGGTTACTCCTACAATGAGCAGTTCTTC CSAGLAGYSYNEQFF
. TRBJ1-1 TRBV6-1 TRBD1 TGTGCCAGCAGTGTGTCCCTTGGGACAGGGAACACTGAAGCTTTCTTT CASSVSLGTGNTEAFF
. TRBJ2-5 TRBV18 TRBD2 TGTGCCAGCTCAAGACTAGCGGATGAAGAGACCCAGTACTTC CASSRLADEETQYF
once TRBJ1-3 TRBV9 TRBD1 TGTGCCAGCAGCCCTCGACAGGGGAGCTCTGGAAACACCATATATTTT CASSPRQGSSGNTIYF
. TRBJ1-4 TRBV3-1/TRBV3-2 . TGTGCCAGCAGCCAAAATGGACAAACAAATGAAAAACTGTTTTTT CASSQNGQTNEKLFF
. TRBJ2-1 TRBV10-1 TRBD2 TGCGCCAGTAGTGAGCGACTAGCGGGAAACAATGAGCAGTTCTTC CASSERLAGNNEQFF
. TRBJ1-1 TRBV24-1 TRBD1 TGTGCCACCAGTGATCCGCGACAGGGGGTGACTGAAGCTTTCTTT CATSDPRQGVTEAFF
few TRBJ2-1 TRBV6-2/TRBV6-3 TRBD2 TGTGCCAGCAGTCCCAGTCTAGCGGGATACAATGAGCAGTTCTTC CASSPSLAGYNEQFF
. TRBJ1-1 TRBV5-1 . TGCGCCAGCAGCTCCTTGGCCACAGCGAACACTGAAGCTTTCTTT CASSSLATANTEAFF
. TRBJ2-7 TRBV13 TRBD2 TGTGCCAGCAGCAGGGGACTAGCGGGAGACGAGCAGTACTTC CASSRGLAGDEQYF
. TRBJ2-1 TRBV6-4 . TGTGCCAGCAGTGAACAGGTGGGGGGAGAGCAGTTCTTC CASSEQVGGEQFF
. TRBJ2-6 TRBV2 TRBD2 TGTGCCAGCAGCGTCGGGGGGACTCCTACTGGGGCCAACGTCCTGACTTTC CASSVGGTPTGANVLTF
. TRBJ1-1 TRBV30 TRBD1 TGTGCCTGGAGAGCCCCCGGGACAGTGAACACTGAAGCTTTCTTT CAWRAPGTVNTEAFF
few TRBJ1-1 TRBV10-3 . TGTGCCATCAGGGGGGGAGGCACTGAAGCTTTCTTT CAIRGGGTEAFF
once TRBJ2-1 TRBV27 . TGTGCCAGCAGCTCAGCGGGGCGAGGGGGCTCCTACAATGAGCAGTTCTTC CASSSAGRGGSYNEQFF
. TRBJ1-6 TRBV5-1 . TGCGCCAGCAGTTTGGGGTCCTCCGCGGGGAATTCACCCCTCCACTTT CASSLGSSAGNSPLHF
. TRBJ2-1 TRBV19 TRBD2 TGTGCCAGTAGTATAGTGGATAGCGGGAACAATGAGCAGTTCTTC CASSIVDSGNNEQFF
. TRBJ2-3 TRBV10-2 . TGCGCCAGCAGTGACGCGACAGTGATAACAGATACGCAGTATTTT CASSDATVITDTQYF
. TRBJ1-1 TRBV12-3/TRBV12-4 TRBD1 TGTGCCAGCAGTTTGGCAGGGGGCACTGAAGCTTTCTTT CASSLAGGTEAFF
. TRBJ2-5 TRBV5-1 TRBD2 TGCGCCAGCAGCTTGGGGCGATTAGCGGGAGGAGACCTGACCCAGTACTTC CASSLGRLAGGDLTQYF
. TRBJ2-1 TRBV15 TRBD2 TGTGCCACCAGCAGGGGGGGGACTAGCTGGAAAGAGGAGCAGTTCTTC CATSRGGTSWKEEQFF
. TRBJ2-7 TRBV27 TRBD1 TGTGCCAGCAGGCGGACAGGGATGTACGAGCAGTACTTC CASRRTGMYEQYF
. TRBJ1-1 TRBV5-1 . TGCGCCAGCAGCTTGGGGGCAGGGCTAAACACTGAAGCTTTCTTT CASSLGAGLNTEAFF
. TRBJ2-7 TRBV28 . TGTGCCAGCAGCCCAAATAGCTACGAGCAGTACTTC CASSPNSYEQYF
. TRBJ1-2 TRBV6-5 TRBD1 TGTGCCAGCAGTTACTCTACCGCCAGGGGGCAGGATGGCTACACCTTC CASSYSTARGQDGYTF
. TRBJ1-2 TRBV29-1 . TGCAGCGCCAGGGGAGGGAGAGGTGGCTACACCTTC CSARGGRGGYTF
. TRBJ2-7 TRBV1 . TGCACCAGCAGCCAAGATACTCGGACTAGCGGGAGGGCCGTCAGCGAGCAGTACTTC CTSSQDTRTSGRAVSEQYF
. TRBJ2-7 TRBV28 . TGTGCCAGCAGTAAATGGACAGTTGATGACGAGCAGTACTTC CASSKWTVDDEQYF
. TRBJ2-1 TRBV23-1 TRBD2 TGCGCCAGCCCTCGTTGGCGGGAGGGCCAGGGCTACAATGAGCAGTTCTTC CASPRWREGQGYNEQFF
. TRBJ2-2 TRBV6-5 TRBD1 TGTGCCAGCCGGGACAGCCAAAACACCGGGGAGCTGTTTTTT CASRDSQNTGELFF
. TRBJ2-7 TRBV28 TRBD2 TGTGAAAGTAGGGCGGGAGGGGACCACGAGCAGTACTTC CESRAGGDHEQYF
. TRBJ1-2 TRBV28 . TGTGCCAGCGGTACAGTTAACTATGGCTACACCTTC CASGTVNYGYTF
. TRBJ2-2 TRBV5-4 TRBD2 TGTGCCAGCAGCGATATCGCTAGCGGGAGTGACACCGGGGAGCTGTTTTTT CASSDIASGSDTGELFF
. TRBJ1-2 TRBV29-1 TRBD1 TGCAGCGTTGAAGGGCAGGGGGCGGAAGGCTACACCTTC CSVEGQGAEGYTF
. TRBJ1-4 TRBV10-2 TRBD1 TGCGCCAGCAGTGAGTCAATCCCGGGACAGGGCGGATCTGAAAAACTGTTTTTT CASSESIPGQGGSEKLFF
once TRBJ2-1 TRBV7-9 . TGTGCCAGCAGCTCGGGTTACGGCAATGAGCAGTTCTTC CASSSGYGNEQFF
. TRBJ2-5 TRBV5-1 TRBD1 TGCGCCAGCAGCTCCACTACAGGGGCGGAGACCCAGTACTTC CASSSTTGAETQYF
. TRBJ2-7 TRBV25-1 TRBD1 TGTGCCAGCAGTGAATATGAGGGACAGAAAATCTACGAGCAGTACTTC CASSEYEGQKIYEQYF
. TRBJ2-1 TRBV5-6 . TGTGCCAGCAGCCCGGTTGGGCAACCCTACAATGAGCAGTTCTTC CASSPVGQPYNEQFF
. TRBJ2-7 TRBV3-1/TRBV3-2 TRBD1 TGTGCCAGCAGCCACCTGGACAGGGGGCCGTGGGAGCAGTACTTC CASSHLDRGPWEQYF
. TRBJ2-1 TRBV11-2 . TGTGCCAGCAGCTTGACCGGGATGGCCTACAATGAGCAGTTCTTC CASSLTGMAYNEQFF
few TRBJ2-5 TRBV7-9 TRBD2 TGTGCCAGCAGCTTACGAACTAGCGGGGAGACCCAGTACTTC CASSLRTSGETQYF
. TRBJ1-1 TRBV10-3 TRBD1 TGTGCCATCATTGAGGACAGGGGACTTAGTGAAGCTTTCTTT CAIIEDRGLSEAFF